This TCR beta chain was recorded in a study of molecular identifiers for immune sequencing clone quantification. Study at large: Sequencing covered four of five parts into which replicate RNA from about 20,000 or 100,000 naive CD8 cells was split.

Findings and caveats of the study: Effector cells kept over 99% of their molecules in clones above 20 RNA copies, while naive cells kept under 1% there.

MiXCR was run by TCRdb on the PCR reads, yielding one entry per CDR3 protein. The sample includes a few hundred thousand distinct CDR3 sequences, roughly 26% of them seen just once. This clonotype came up a few times. Its antigen is not identified. The junction departs from the called germline gene at one end, perhaps through a read error. Germline V gene data show CDR1 as SGHRS and CDR2 as YFSETQ. This CDR3 comprises 11 residues. Naive CD8 libraries were made from about 19,000 to 1,100,000 sorted cells, and they used 10%, 30% or 50% RNA. A CD8+CD4-CCR7+CD45RA+ phenotype served as the sorting definition for naive CD8 T cells.

Sequencing was done on a sample of naive CD8+ T cells from blood, with Jurkat cell RNA spiked in. Subset reported: FACS-sorted CD8+CD4-CCR7+CD45RA+ naive T cells. The TCR originated in a human donor in good health. Some libraries in this study had Jurkat cell RNA spiked in. The chain carries TRBV5-1 and TRBJ1-1; D is unresolved. The CDR3 DNA reads as TGCGCCAGCAGGGGAGACACTGAAGCTTCCTTT. Residues: CASRGDTEASF.